Listed below are T cell receptor beta chains from one sample, sequenced in a study of PD-1 blockade in classical Hodgkin lymphoma. The data were produced by immunoSEQ multiplex PCR, yet TCRdb's version contains in-frame clones alone and is incomplete. Among 75,000 to 100,000 clones listed, about 92% were seen once. The source was peripheral blood mononuclear cells (PBMCs), collected before the fourth cycle of nivolumab. These receptors came from a human donor with classical Hodgkin lymphoma. Each CDR3 is given with its conserved first and last residue. The D gene is left open where the match is weak.

D: TRBD1
J: TRBJ2-7
V: TRBV7-3
CDR3: CASSLTGAGGRYEQYF

D: TRBD2
J: TRBJ2-7
V: TRBV10-3
CDR3: CAISSSGESYEQYF

D: NA
J: TRBJ1-3
V: TRBV28
CDR3: CASSYPRGVGSGNTIYF

D: NA
J: TRBJ2-1
V: TRBV30
CDR3: CAWGGGGADSSYNEQFF

D: NA
J: TRBJ2-2
V: TRBV29-1
CDR3: CSVLVGLRAGELFF

D: NA
J: TRBJ1-1
V: TRBV29-1
CDR3: CSVGGTLGEAFF

D: TRBD2
J: NA
V: TRBV5-1
CDR3: CASSSGLAGGITYEQYF

D: TRBD1
J: TRBJ1-1
V: TRBV27
CDR3: CASTPFGTGGIRSAFF

D: TRBD1
J: TRBJ1-2
V: TRBV6-5
CDR3: CASSRGQLFNYGYTF

D: TRBD1
J: TRBJ1-3
V: TRBV14
CDR3: CASSLPGRGQDRSGNTIYF

D: TRBD2
J: TRBJ2-3
V: TRBV28
CDR3: CASSPTSGTSGRTDTQYF

D: NA
J: TRBJ1-2
V: TRBV4-1
CDR3: CASSQEGSSVTRGYTF

D: NA
J: TRBJ2-6
V: TRBV7-9
CDR3: CASSHTRSGANVLTF

D: TRBD2
J: TRBJ2-7
V: TRBV9
CDR3: CASSARLAGVLEQYF

D: NA
J: TRBJ1-1
V: TRBV19
CDR3: CASTTVEGGVWEAFF

D: TRBD2
J: TRBJ2-7
V: TRBV5-4
CDR3: CASSYFGGRAVNEQYF

D: TRBD2
J: TRBJ2-3
V: TRBV19
CDR3: CASCRLAGSTDTQYF

D: NA
J: TRBJ2-4
V: TRBV28
CDR3: CASSPTRILAKNIQYF

D: NA
J: TRBJ2-1
V: TRBV11-2
CDR3: CASSLDFGHEQFF

D: NA
J: TRBJ2-7
V: TRBV7-8
CDR3: CASSLVVHEQYF

D: NA
J: TRBJ1-1
V: TRBV5-1
CDR3: CASSLGPLNTEAFF

D: NA
J: TRBJ1-2
V: TRBV27
CDR3: CASSLGGRYGYTF

D: NA
J: TRBJ1-4
V: TRBV5-1
CDR3: CASSRLRRDEKLFF

D: NA
J: TRBJ2-3
V: TRBV6-1
CDR3: CASSGRAATTDTQYF

D: NA
J: TRBJ1-1
V: TRBV27
CDR3: CASRRLGTTGGGEAFF

D: TRBD1
J: TRBJ1-4
V: TRBV9
CDR3: CASSPTGGGEKLFF

D: NA
J: TRBJ1-4
V: TRBV10-3
CDR3: CAISRNAGEKLFF

D: TRBD1
J: TRBJ2-6
V: TRBV28
CDR3: CASSSLWTGEISGANVLTF

D: NA
J: TRBJ2-7
V: TRBV6-1
CDR3: CASSEVRHRQYF

D: NA
J: TRBJ2-5
V: TRBV11-1
CDR3: CASSSYRQGKKTQYF